These T cell receptor beta chains were read from a single sample in a study of OX40 agonist ivuxolimab in advanced cancers. Sequenced by immunoSEQ multiplex PCR; TCRdb stores in-frame clones only, minus some. The sample lists 95,000 to 150,000 clones; around 93% were seen once. The material was CD4+ or CD8+ T cells sorted from blood, obtained in a trial of the OX40 agonist ivuxolimab. The source is an adult with an advanced solid tumor such as melanoma, head and neck, liver or kidney cancer. The CDR3 runs from the conserved cysteine through the conserved F or W. A D gene is named only where the DNA matches it firmly. Some rows mark clone size as missing; the rest say once, few, many or name a class of expanded clone.

.,TRBD1,TRBV27,TRBJ1-1,CASSLSRGRTEAFF,TGTGCCAGCAGTCTGTCTAGGGGGCGAACTGAAGCTTTCTTT
.,TRBD1,TRBV10-1,TRBJ2-2,CASSEFLGDRGANTGELFF,TGCGCCAGCAGTGAATTTTTGGGGGACAGGGGCGCGAACACCGGGGAGCTGTTTTTT
.,.,TRBV5-8,TRBJ1-5,CASSLGEWGNQPQHF,TGTGCCAGCAGCTTGGGTGAGTGGGGGAATCAGCCCCAGCATTTT
once,TRBD1,TRBV10-2,TRBJ2-5,CASTDRGRGRETQYF,TGCGCCAGCACTGACAGGGGACGAGGGAGAGAGACCCAGTACTTC
.,.,TRBV6-5,TRBJ2-7,CASSYRFSYEQYF,TGTGCCAGCAGTTACCGGTTTTCCTACGAGCAGTACTTC
.,TRBD1,TRBV7-2,TRBJ2-3,CASSARTGRADTQYF,TGTGCCAGCAGCGCTCGGACAGGACGGGCAGATACGCAGTATTTT
.,.,TRBV11-2,TRBJ2-2,CASSFSDTGELFF,TGTGCCAGCAGCTTTTCGGACACCGGGGAGCTGTTTTTT
.,.,TRBV4-1,TRBJ2-2,CASSQGFNTGELFF,TGCGCCAGCAGCCAAGGTTTCAACACCGGGGAGCTGTTTTTT
once,TRBD1,TRBV15,TRBJ2-3,CATSRGTGGGTDTQYF,TGTGCCACCAGCAGAGGTACAGGGGGCGGCACAGATACGCAGTATTTT
.,.,TRBV4-1,TRBJ1-5,CASSQDQRGQSNQPQHF,TGCGCCAGCAGCCAAGATCAGCGAGGGCAGAGCAATCAGCCCCAGCATTTT
once,TRBD1,TRBV5-1,TRBJ1-2,CASSSSGTELYGYTF,TGCGCCAGCAGCTCCTCCGGGACAGAACTCTATGGCTACACCTTC
once,.,TRBV14,TRBJ2-7,CASSQDRSSYEQYF,TGTGCCAGCAGCCAAGACAGGTCCTCCTACGAGCAGTACTTC
.,TRBD2,TRBV27,TRBJ2-5,CASSPQGGTSGPRETQYF,TGTGCCAGCAGCCCCCAGGGGGGGACTAGCGGCCCCCGGGAGACCCAGTACTTC
.,.,TRBV5-1,TRBJ1-5,CASSLDGQPQHF,TGCGCCAGCAGCTTGGACGGACAGCCCCAGCATTTT
.,.,TRBV29-1,TRBJ2-5,CSVGGPETQYF,TGCAGCGTTGGGGGGCCAGAGACCCAGTACTTC
.,.,TRBV4-1,TRBJ2-2,CASSQVNNGELFF,TGCGCCAGCAGCCAAGTCAACAACGGGGAGCTGTTTTTT
.,.,TRBV6-5,TRBJ2-3,CASRFDITDTQYF,TGTGCCAGCAGGTTCGACATCACAGATACGCAGTATTTT
few,.,TRBV15,TRBJ1-6,CATSRDSGNSPLHF,TGTGCCACCAGCAGAGATTCGGGCAATTCACCCCTCCACTTT
once,TRBD1,TRBV4-2,TRBJ1-6,CASSHARRDRATSPLHF,TGTGCCAGCAGCCATGCCCGAAGGGACAGGGCAACTTCACCCCTCCACTTT
once,TRBD2,TRBV4-1,TRBJ2-5,CASSLWEGLAGGDQETQYF,TGCGCCAGCAGCCTTTGGGAAGGGCTAGCGGGGGGGGATCAAGAGACCCAGTACTTC
once,.,TRBV6-1,TRBJ2-5,CASTSGAVQETQYF,TGTGCCAGCACCTCTGGGGCAGTCCAAGAGACCCAGTACTTC
.,TRBD1,TRBV6-1,TRBJ1-5,CASSGDRGSQPQHF,TGTGCCAGCAGTGGAGACAGGGGAAGTCAGCCCCAGCATTTT
few,.,TRBV11-2,TRBJ1-1,CASSLGAGSEAFF,TGTGCCAGCAGCTTAGGAGCAGGATCTGAAGCTTTCTTT
.,TRBD2,TRBV19,TRBJ2-1,CASSIPGLAADEQFF,TGTGCCAGTAGTATCCCCGGGCTAGCGGCCGATGAGCAGTTCTTC
.,.,TRBV6-5,TRBJ1-2,CASSYLSGNYGYTF,TGTGCCAGCAGTTACCTTTCCGGGAACTATGGCTACACCTTC
.,.,TRBV15,TRBJ2-7,CATSSAIGTYEQYF,TGTGCCACCAGCAGTGCCATTGGGACCTACGAGCAGTACTTC
.,.,TRBV29-1,TRBJ2-7,CSVEAQQGYEQYF,TGCAGCGTTGAAGCGCAACAGGGCTACGAGCAGTACTTC
.,.,TRBV11-3,TRBJ2-5,CASSQGPLQETQYF,TGTGCCAGCAGCCAGGGGCCGCTCCAAGAGACCCAGTACTTC
.,TRBD1,TRBV5-1,TRBJ2-7,CASSSRTGGTEQYF,TGCGCCAGCAGCTCCCGGACAGGGGGGACTGAGCAGTACTTC
.,TRBD2,TRBV19,TRBJ2-2,CASSIKAGGHTGELFF,TGTGCCAGTAGTATTAAAGCGGGGGGGCATACCGGGGAGCTGTTTTTT
.,.,TRBV7-9,TRBJ2-7,CASSFGTPGEQYF,TGTGCCAGCAGCTTCGGGACTCCTGGCGAGCAGTACTTC
.,TRBD2,TRBV6-5,TRBJ2-7,CASIGAGEYEQYF,TGTGCCAGCATAGGAGCGGGAGAGTACGAGCAGTACTTC
.,.,TRBV29-1,TRBJ2-3,CSVEDGTDTQYF,TGCAGCGTTGAAGATGGCACAGATACGCAGTATTTT
.,.,TRBV6-4,TRBJ2-1,CASSDLEGDEQFF,TGTGCCAGCAGTGACTTGGAAGGCGATGAGCAGTTCTTC
.,TRBD2,TRBV27,TRBJ2-1,CASSSPGLAGINEQFF,TGTGCCAGCAGTTCCCCGGGACTAGCGGGAATTAATGAGCAGTTCTTC
.,.,TRBV25-1,TRBJ2-7,CASSELRGSSYEQYF,TGTGCCAGCAGTGAATTAAGGGGGAGCTCCTACGAGCAGTACTTC
few,.,TRBV13,TRBJ2-7,CASSSSLGFYEQYF,TGTGCCAGCAGCTCATCACTTGGGTTCTACGAGCAGTACTTC
.,.,TRBV14,TRBJ2-5,CASSQDDRQETQYF,TGTGCCAGCAGCCAAGATGACAGACAAGAGACCCAGTACTTC
.,.,TRBV28,TRBJ1-4,CAVQGDATNEKLFF,TGTGCCGTCCAGGGTGACGCAACTAATGAAAAACTGTTTTTT
.,.,TRBV30,TRBJ2-7,CAWNQDRSYEQYF,TGTGCCTGGAACCAGGACCGCTCCTACGAGCAGTACTTC
.,.,TRBV19,TRBJ1-2,CASIGQLYGYTF,TGTGCCAGTATTGGACAGCTCTATGGCTACACCTTC
.,TRBD1,TRBV6-5,TRBJ2-7,CASSERDRAYEQYF,TGTGCCAGCAGTGAACGAGACAGGGCCTACGAGCAGTACTTC
.,.,TRBV7-9,TRBJ1-2,CASTTLSLSDYGYTF,TGTGCCAGCACCACCCTCAGCTTATCCGACTATGGCTACACCTTC
.,TRBD1,TRBV9,TRBJ2-7,CASSAKGQGYYEQYF,TGTGCCAGCAGCGCTAAGGGACAGGGTTACTACGAGCAGTACTTC
.,.,TRBV10-3,TRBJ2-2,CAISDGGYTGELFF,TGTGCCATCAGTGACGGGGGATACACCGGGGAGCTGTTTTTT
.,TRBD1,TRBV12-5,TRBJ2-1,CASGHGTGAYNEQFF,TGTGCTAGTGGGCACGGGACAGGGGCCTACAATGAGCAGTTCTTC